The entry that follows covers one T cell receptor (beta chain) sequence. 13 Jbeta primers and 60 Vbeta primers were used for the PCR. Original processing notes: Among the unique TCR beta chains that a later analysis counted, some 73 million in all, about 12 million were shared. Profiling relied on immunoSEQ multiplex PCR, and the TCRdb table lists in-frame clones only, not all of them. V and J calls and clone size are as listed in that table; D and trimming were resolved from the DNA. This sample has about 140,000 clones, with 80% found just once. The sample belongs to a study of cytomegalovirus exposure and HLA in healthy donors. Study as a whole: Of the donors genotyped, some 400 in all, about 80% fell in the Caucasian-associated ancestry cluster.

Per germline, CDR1 MNHNS and CDR2 SASEGT. Trimming took 8 bases from V and 5 from J; bases not matched to a gene: 8. The CDR3 loop spans 14 amino acids. The sequenced material came from PBMCs. This clonotype was sampled from a man between 35 and 55 years old in good health and CMV-seronegative. This sequence joins TRBV6-1 and TRBJ1-5; TRBD1 agrees at 8 bases. DNA for the CDR3: TGTGCCAGCGCGTCCGGACAGGGTTATCAGCCCCAGCATTTT. Translating gives CASASGQGYQPQHF.